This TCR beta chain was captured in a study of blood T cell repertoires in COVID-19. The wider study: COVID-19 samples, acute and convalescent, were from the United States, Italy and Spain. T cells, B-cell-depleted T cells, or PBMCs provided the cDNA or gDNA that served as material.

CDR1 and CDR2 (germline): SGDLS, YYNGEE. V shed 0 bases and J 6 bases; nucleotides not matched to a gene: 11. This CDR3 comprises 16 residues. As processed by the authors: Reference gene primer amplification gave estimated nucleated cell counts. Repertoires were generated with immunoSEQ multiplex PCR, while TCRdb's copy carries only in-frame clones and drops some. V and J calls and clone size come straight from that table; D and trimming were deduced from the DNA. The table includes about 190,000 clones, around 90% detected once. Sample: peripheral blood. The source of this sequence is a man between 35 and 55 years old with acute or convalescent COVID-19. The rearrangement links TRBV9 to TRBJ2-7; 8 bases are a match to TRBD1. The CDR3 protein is CASSVDSTGEVGEQYF. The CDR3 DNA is TGTGCCAGCAGCGTAGATTCGACAGGGGAGGTCGGCGAGCAGTACTTC.